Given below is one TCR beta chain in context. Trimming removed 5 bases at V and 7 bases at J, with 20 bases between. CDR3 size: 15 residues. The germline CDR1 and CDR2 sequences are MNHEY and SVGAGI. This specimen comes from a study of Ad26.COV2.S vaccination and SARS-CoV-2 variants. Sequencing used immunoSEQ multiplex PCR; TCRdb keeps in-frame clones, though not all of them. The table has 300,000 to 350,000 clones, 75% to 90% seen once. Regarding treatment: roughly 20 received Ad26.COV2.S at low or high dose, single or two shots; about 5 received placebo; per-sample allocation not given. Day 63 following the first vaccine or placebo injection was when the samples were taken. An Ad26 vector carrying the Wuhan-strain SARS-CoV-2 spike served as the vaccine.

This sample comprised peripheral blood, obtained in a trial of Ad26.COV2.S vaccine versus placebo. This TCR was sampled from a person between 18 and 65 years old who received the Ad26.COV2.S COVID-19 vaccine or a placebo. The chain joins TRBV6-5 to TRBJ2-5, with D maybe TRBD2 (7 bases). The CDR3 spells CASSPSLGGAGTQYF. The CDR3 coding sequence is TGTGCCAGCAGTCCCTCCCTGGGGGGGGCTGGGACCCAGTACTTC.